A single sample is the source of the 5 T cell receptor beta chains below, sequenced in a study of T cells in Graves' hyperthyroidism and ophthalmopathy. Researchers amplified the TCR beta CDR3 regions from RNA transcripts. HTBI primers were the set used in a first-round RT-PCR of the TCR CDR3. TCRdb re-derived calls from the multiplex PCR reads in MiXCR, one entry per CDR3 protein. In the table there are approximately 710,000 distinct CDR3 sequences, 17% of which are singletons. The specimen was blood. The receptors stem from a man in his fifties with Graves' hyperthyroidism.

The V gene is TRBV5-5, the J gene TRBJ2-1, with TRBD1 as a possible D gene (5 bases). Looked up from germline, CDR1 is SGHKS and CDR2 is YYEKEE (reference sequence). This CDR3 spans 14 amino acids. Trimming removed 5 bases from V and 6 bases from J, with 15 bases in between. The CDR3 nucleotides read TGTGCCAGCAGTGTGGTCAGGGTGGGCAATGAGCAGTTCTTC. Its translation: CASSVVRVGNEQFF.

This clonotype was detected ten times or more. The chain joins TRBV12-3 or TRBV12-4 to TRBJ2-7, with D unresolved. This CDR3 is 15 amino acids long. V lost 3 bases, J lost 4 bases, and 16 bases lay in between. The CDR3 DNA sequence: TGTGCCAGCAGTTTTACCGCGTGGCAGCGATACGAGCAGTACTTC. Translation gives CASSFTAWQRYEQYF.

The V gene is TRBV19, the J gene TRBJ1-1; possible D gene TRBD1, 5 bases. V was shortened by 7 bases and J by 2 bases, with 14 bases between the two germline ends. Germline V gene data show CDR1 as LNHDA and CDR2 as SQIVND (reference sequence). The CDR3 has 14 amino acids. The CDR3 bases are TGTGCCAGTACCGGGGCCAGGATAAACACTGAAGCTTTCTTT. Its protein product is CASTGARINTEAFF.

This clonotype has at least ten counts. This rearrangement joins TRBV7-2 to TRBJ2-5, with 11 bases identical to TRBD2. Germline CDR1 is SGHTA and CDR2 is FQGNSA. The CDR3 sequence is 17 residues long. Trimming at V came to 6 bases and at J to 4 bases, leaving 13 bases not matched to a gene. CDR3 sequence (DNA): TGTGCCAGCAGACTATACGCGGGACTAGCGGTTCGAGAGACCCAGTACTTC. Translation: CASRLYAGLAVRETQYF.

This clonotype was observed at least ten times. V usage is TRBV11-2 and J usage is TRBJ2-7; 12 bases fit TRBD2. This CDR3 contains 14 residues. V trimming: 8 bases; J trimming: 6 bases; junction bases outside the gene matches: 8. CDR1 and CDR2 from the germline V gene are SGHAT and FQNNGV. In nucleotides, the CDR3 is TGTGCCAGCGGGCCCCTAGCGGGGGGGCGCGAGCAGTACTTC. Its protein product is CASGPLAGGREQYF.